The 17 T cell receptor beta chains reported below all come from one sample, sequenced in a study of OX40 agonist ivuxolimab in advanced cancers. TCRdb's copy holds only in-frame clones and misses some; the assay was immunoSEQ multiplex PCR. This table holds fewer than 65,000 clones, less than 85% found once. The sequences come from CD4+ or CD8+ T cells sorted from blood, collected in a trial of the OX40 agonist ivuxolimab. The receptor source for this set is an adult with an advanced solid tumor such as melanoma, head and neck, liver or kidney cancer.

V and J are TRBV7-9 and TRBJ1-2, with 7 nucleotides matching TRBD1. This CDR3 contains 15 residues. The trim removed 2 bases at V and 5 bases at J, leaving 8 bases unmatched. Germline V gives CDR1 SEHNR, CDR2 FQNEAQ (reference sequence). This CDR3 reads CASSLTPDRVYGYTF. The CDR3 DNA follows: TGTGCCAGCAGCTTAACGCCCGACAGGGTTTATGGCTACACCTTC.

The chain combines TRBV6-5 with TRBJ2-7; 8 positions agree with TRBD2. From germline, CDR1 is MNHEY and CDR2 SVGAGI. V shed 8 bases and J 1 base; nucleotides not matched to a gene: 10. The CDR3 consists of 15 residues. Here the CDR3 reads CASQASGLYSYEQYF. CDR3 DNA: TGTGCCAGCCAGGCTAGCGGGCTTTATTCCTACGAGCAGTACTTC.

The rearrangement joins TRBV7-9 to TRBJ1-5; 7 bases fit TRBD1. This CDR3 has 13 amino acids. Germline V gene data show CDR1 as SEHNR and CDR2 as FQNEAQ (reference sequence). Losses at the gene ends were 4 bases for V and 9 bases for J; bases not matched to a gene: 6. The CDR3: CASSSTGDGPQHF. DNA for the CDR3: TGTGCCAGCAGCTCCACAGGGGACGGGCCCCAGCATTTT.

The genes are TRBV19 and TRBJ1-4, with no clear D. Deletions cut 7 bases from V and 8 bases from J, with 14 bases between. The CDR3 extends over 13 amino acids. The germline CDR1 and CDR2 sequences are LNHDA and SQIVND (reference sequence). The CDR3 DNA reads TGTGCCAGTATAAGCAGGATTGAAGAAAAACTGTTTTTT. It encodes CASISRIEEKLFF. The entire variable domain, with the rest obtained from reference TRBV19 and TRBJ1-4, is as follows: DGGITQSPKYLFRKEGQNVTLSCEQNLNHDAMYWYRQDPGQGLRLIYYSQIVNDFQKGDIAEGYSVSREKKESFPLTVTSAQKNPTAFYLCASISRIEEKLFFGSGTQLSVL.

This clone ranks as medium-sized (0.01 to 0.1%). V is TRBV21-1 and J is TRBJ2-3. TRBV21-1 is shown as a pseudogene. The CDR3 is 8 residues long. In DNA, the CDR3 is TGTGCCGAAGATACGCAGTATTTT. The encoded protein is CAEDTQYF.

This clone was seen a few times. The chain couples TRBV4-1 to TRBJ1-1, with D possibly TRBD1 on 5 matching bases. Germline V lookup: CDR1 MGHRA, CDR2 YSYEKL. This CDR3 comprises 13 residues. V gave up 8 bases and J gave up 4 bases, with 14 bases separating them. Here the CDR3 reads CASAWGVATEAFF. The CDR3 DNA follows: TGCGCCAGCGCGTGGGGGGTTGCCACTGAAGCTTTCTTT.

The chain is built from TRBV4-1 and TRBJ2-3; 11 bases agree with TRBD2. The CDR3 has 16 residues. V was pared by 1 base and J by 6 bases, with 6 bases of the junction left unmatched. Looked up from germline, CDR1 is MGHRA and CDR2 is YSYEKL. CDR3 nucleotides: TGCGCCAGCAGCCAAGTTAGCGGGGGGGCCGAGGATACGCAGTATTTT. It encodes CASSQVSGGAEDTQYF.

V is TRBV4-2 and J is TRBJ2-3; 10 bases are shared with TRBD2. Germline loops: CDR1 LGHNA, CDR2 YNFKEQ. With 1 base clipped from V and 2 bases from J, the junction kept 9 bases outside the gene matches. The CDR3 totals 18 residues. The CDR3: CASSQGLAGGGVTDTQYF. The CDR3 DNA sequence: TGTGCCAGCAGCCAAGGGTTAGCGGGGGGAGGGGTCACAGATACGCAGTATTTT.

V gene TRBV5-6 combines with J gene TRBJ2-7; D gene ambiguous. The germline gives CDR1 SGHDT, CDR2 YYEEEE. Trimming shortened V by 1 base and J by 1 base, and 6 bases separated the two germline ends. The CDR3 contains 13 residues. The CDR3 coding sequence is TGTGCCAGCAGCTTGAAACCTTCCTACGAGCAGTACTTC. This sequence encodes CASSLKPSYEQYF.

The chain recombines TRBV14 with TRBJ2-7, with D uncertain. Trimming removed 5 bases from V and 5 bases from J, with 19 bases in between. The CDR3 is 15 amino acids. Germline V gene data show CDR1 as SGHDN and CDR2 as FVKESK. In DNA form, the CDR3 reads TGTGCCAGCAGCAAAGGATTAGGGTTAGGCGACGAGCAGTACTTC. It yields the protein CASSKGLGLGDEQYF.

This clone came up a few times. The chain joins TRBV14 to TRBJ2-5, with 10 bases aligning to TRBD1. The CDR3 runs 18 residues. V lost 0 bases to trimming and J lost 7 bases; unmatched junction nucleotides: 14. Per germline, CDR1 SGHDN and CDR2 FVKESK. The DNA for the CDR3 is TGTGCCAGCAGCCAAGAAAGAGCCAGACAGGGGGCGTTAGGGACCCAGTACTTC. Translating gives CASSQERARQGALGTQYF. Combining the CDR3 with reference TRBV14 and TRBJ2-5 gives the whole variable domain EAGVTQFPSHSVIEKGQTVTLRCDPISGHDNLYWYRRVMGKEIKFLLHFVKESKQDESGMPNNRFLAERTGGTYSTLKVQPAELEDSGVYFCASSQERARQGALGTQYFGPGTRLLVL.

Here the CDR3 DNA reads TGTGCCAGCAGCTTAATTGGCGGGGAGCTGTTTTTT. Protein: CASSLIGGELFF. The rearrangement links TRBV7-7 to TRBJ2-2; D gene unclear. Germline V gives CDR1 SSHAT, CDR2 FNYEAQ (reference sequence). There are 12 residues in the CDR3. Trimming left V 2 bases short and J 7 bases short, with 5 bases between.

This chain uses TRBV10-3 with TRBJ2-3, with TRBD1 matching 7 bases. The CDR3 totals 15 residues. CDR1 is ENHRY and CDR2 is SYGVKD in the germline V gene. With V trimmed by 4 bases and J by 4 bases, 8 bases remained unmatched. The CDR3 coding sequence is TGTGCCATCAGTGTCCCGCACGACAGGGCAGATACGCAGTATTTT. It is translated as CAISVPHDRADTQYF.

The CDR3 spells CASRDPGYEQYF. The CDR3 nucleotides read TGTGCCAGCAGGGATCCGGGATACGAGCAGTACTTC. This chain connects TRBV27 to TRBJ2-7; possibly TRBD2 for D (5 bases). Germline CDR1 MNHEY, CDR2 SMNVEV (reference sequence). CDR3 length: 12 amino acids. The V gene lost 6 bases and the J gene lost 4 bases, with 10 bases spanning the gap.

This chain connects TRBV27 to TRBJ2-7; D possibly corresponds to TRBD2 (5 bases). The V end lost 1 base, the J end lost 4 bases, and 11 bases lay between the germline ends. Germline-derived CDR1 and CDR2 are MNHEY and SMNVEV (reference sequence). The CDR3 has 14 amino acids. The CDR3 loop is CASSLLGSEYEQYF. The CDR3 region has the DNA TGTGCCAGCAGTTTATTGGGTAGCGAGTACGAGCAGTACTTC.

At least ten counts were recorded for this clone. The rearrangement links TRBV7-9 to TRBJ2-3, with 13 bases fitting TRBD2. This CDR3 spans 18 amino acids. Germline-derived CDR1 and CDR2 are SEHNR and FQNEAQ (reference sequence). The V and J ends lost 5 bases and 1 base, in that order; junction bases with no gene match: 9. CDR3 sequence reads: CASSPPLGLAGGTDTQYF. The CDR3, as DNA: TGTGCCAGCAGCCCTCCCCTTGGACTAGCGGGAGGCACAGATACGCAGTATTTT. Full variable domain (rest looked up from reference TRBV7-9 and TRBJ2-3): DTGVSQNPRHKITKRGQNVTFRCDPISEHNRLYWYRQTLGQGPEFLTYFQNEAQLEKSRLLSDRFSAERPKGSFSTLEIQRTEQGDSAMYLCASSPPLGLAGGTDTQYFGPGTRLTVL.

The chain couples TRBV7-6 to TRBJ2-7, with 9 nucleotides matching TRBD1. Trimming removed 5 bases from V and 6 bases from J; junction bases left unmatched: 11. The CDR3 sequence is 15 residues long. Germline CDR1 and CDR2: SGHVS and FNYEAQ. The CDR3 here is CASSPPTGGRFEQYF. The CDR3 nucleotides read TGTGCCAGCAGCCCTCCGACAGGGGGGCGGTTCGAGCAGTACTTC.